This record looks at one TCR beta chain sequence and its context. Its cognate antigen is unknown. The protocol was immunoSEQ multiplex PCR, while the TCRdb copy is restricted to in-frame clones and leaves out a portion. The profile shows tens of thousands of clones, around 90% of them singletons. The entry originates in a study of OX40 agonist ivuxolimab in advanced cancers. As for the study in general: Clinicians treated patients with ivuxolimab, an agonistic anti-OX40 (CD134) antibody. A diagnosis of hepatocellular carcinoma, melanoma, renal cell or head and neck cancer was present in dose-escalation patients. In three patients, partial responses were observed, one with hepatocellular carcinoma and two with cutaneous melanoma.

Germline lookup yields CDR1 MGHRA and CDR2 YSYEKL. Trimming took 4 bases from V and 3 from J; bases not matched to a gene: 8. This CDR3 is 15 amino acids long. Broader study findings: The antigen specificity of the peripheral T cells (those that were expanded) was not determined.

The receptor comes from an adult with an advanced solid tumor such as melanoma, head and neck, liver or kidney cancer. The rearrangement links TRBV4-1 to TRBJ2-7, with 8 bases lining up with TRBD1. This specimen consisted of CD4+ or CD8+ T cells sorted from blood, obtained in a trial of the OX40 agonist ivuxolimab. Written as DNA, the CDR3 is TGCGCCAGCAGCCCTACTAGGACAGGGAGCTACGAGCAGTACGTC. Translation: CASSPTRTGSYEQYV.